The clone carrying this T cell receptor beta chain was recorded many times. The sample belongs to a study of Graves' ophthalmopathy and Graves' hyperthyroidism. RNA transcripts served as template for amplifying TCR beta CDR3 sequences. RT-PCR was first run with HTBI primers, then multiplex PCR in a second round. TCRdb ran MiXCR on the multiplex PCR reads and lists one entry per CDR3 protein. This table holds 600,000 to 950,000 distinct CDR3 sequences, 40% found once. Those donors who had ophthalmopathy presented with moderate-to-severe activity, a CAS of ≥3, a NOSPECS of ≥4 and a duration under 3 months. The CDR3 spans 15 residues. Germline assignment: CDR1 SEHNR and CDR2 FQNEAQ (reference sequence). V shed 3 bases and J 3 bases; nucleotides not matched to a gene: 5.

Material for sequencing was peripheral blood. The chain carries TRBV7-9 and TRBJ1-1, with 9 bases aligning to TRBD1. The clonotype comes from an adult man with Graves' ophthalmopathy. The CDR3 reads CASSFTDRGDTEAFF. The CDR3 coding sequence is TGTGCCAGCAGCTTCACGGACAGGGGAGACACTGAAGCTTTCTTT.